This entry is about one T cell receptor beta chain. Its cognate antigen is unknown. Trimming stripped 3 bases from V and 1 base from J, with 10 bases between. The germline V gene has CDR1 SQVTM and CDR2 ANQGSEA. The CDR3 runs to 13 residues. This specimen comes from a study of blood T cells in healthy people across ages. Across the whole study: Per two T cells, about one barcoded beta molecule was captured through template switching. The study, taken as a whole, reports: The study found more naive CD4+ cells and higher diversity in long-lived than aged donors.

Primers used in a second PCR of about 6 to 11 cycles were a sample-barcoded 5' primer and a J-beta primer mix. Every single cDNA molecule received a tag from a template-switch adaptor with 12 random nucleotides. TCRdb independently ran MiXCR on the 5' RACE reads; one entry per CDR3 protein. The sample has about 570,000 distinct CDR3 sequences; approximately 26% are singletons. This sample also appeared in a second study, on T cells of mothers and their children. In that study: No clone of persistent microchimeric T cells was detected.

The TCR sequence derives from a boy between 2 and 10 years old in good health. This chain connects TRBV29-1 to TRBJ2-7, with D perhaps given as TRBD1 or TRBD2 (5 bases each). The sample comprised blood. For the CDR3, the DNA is TGCAGCGTTGACGGGACCAATTCCTACGAGCAGTACTTC. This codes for CSVDGTNSYEQYF.